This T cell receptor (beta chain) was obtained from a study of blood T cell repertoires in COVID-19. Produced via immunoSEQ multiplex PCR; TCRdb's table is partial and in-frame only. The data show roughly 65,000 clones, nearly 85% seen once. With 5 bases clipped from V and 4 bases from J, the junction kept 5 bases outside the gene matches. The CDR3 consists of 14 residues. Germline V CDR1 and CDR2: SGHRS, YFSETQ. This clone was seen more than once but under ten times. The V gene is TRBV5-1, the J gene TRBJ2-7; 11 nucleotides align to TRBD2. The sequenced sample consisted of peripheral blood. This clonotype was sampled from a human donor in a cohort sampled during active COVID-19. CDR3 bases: TGCGCCAGCAGGTTCCTAGCGGGGGGATACGAGCAGTACTTC. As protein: CASRFLAGGYEQYF.